There are many counts of the clone carrying this TCR beta chain. The antigen remains unidentified. The sample belongs to a study of blood T cells in healthy people across ages. The CDR3 contains 14 residues. Germline assignment: CDR1 DFQATT and CDR2 SNEGSKA (reference sequence). Study findings and constraints: Donors of long life had a larger count of naive CD4+ cells and greater diversity than aged donors.

A second roughly 6 to 12 cycle PCR used barcoded and J-beta primers. TCRdb recomputed calls from the 5' RACE reads with MiXCR, one row per CDR3 protein. The sample includes approximately 290,000 distinct CDR3 sequences, about 25% of them seen just once. Donor samples were obtained from healthy Caucasian individuals from Russia, aged 6 to 90. Staff drew 8 to 10 milliliters of peripheral blood from each donor. V usage is TRBV20-1 and J usage is TRBJ2-7; 9 nucleotides line up with TRBD2. The J call could be wrong; TRBJ2-1 is a better fit for the DNA end. The sequence came from a woman aged 65 to 85 in good health. Sequencing was done on a sample of blood. The CDR3 DNA follows: TGCAGTGCTAGTGAGACTAGCGGTGTTAATGAGCAGTTCTTC. Translated, it gives CSASETSGVNEQFF.